This TCR beta chain came from a study of chemoradiotherapy in HPV16-positive cancers. Study results and limitations: Better recurrence-free survival went with HPV-responsive T-cell expansion in HPV16-positive patients.

Data came from immunoSEQ multiplex PCR; TCRdb stores just in-frame clones and leaves some out. Among under 35,000 clones listed, roughly 92% were seen once. Samples were taken several times over chemoradiotherapy. Note on this clone: The antigen is undetermined.

The source material was blood, sampled from a patient who underwent chemoradiotherapy. This clonotype was sampled from a human donor with HPV-associated anogenital cancer.

This chain's CDR3 is CASSPGVRGSSYNEQFF. The CDR3 nucleotides are TGTGCCAGCAGCCCCGGGGTGCGCGGGAGCTCCTACAATGAGCAGTTCTTC. This chain uses TRBV5-6 with TRBJ2-1; 7 bases align to TRBD2. The V and J ends lost 4 bases and 0 bases, in that order; junction bases with no gene match: 10. This CDR3 contains 17 residues. The germline CDR1 and CDR2 sequences are SGHDT and YYEEEE.